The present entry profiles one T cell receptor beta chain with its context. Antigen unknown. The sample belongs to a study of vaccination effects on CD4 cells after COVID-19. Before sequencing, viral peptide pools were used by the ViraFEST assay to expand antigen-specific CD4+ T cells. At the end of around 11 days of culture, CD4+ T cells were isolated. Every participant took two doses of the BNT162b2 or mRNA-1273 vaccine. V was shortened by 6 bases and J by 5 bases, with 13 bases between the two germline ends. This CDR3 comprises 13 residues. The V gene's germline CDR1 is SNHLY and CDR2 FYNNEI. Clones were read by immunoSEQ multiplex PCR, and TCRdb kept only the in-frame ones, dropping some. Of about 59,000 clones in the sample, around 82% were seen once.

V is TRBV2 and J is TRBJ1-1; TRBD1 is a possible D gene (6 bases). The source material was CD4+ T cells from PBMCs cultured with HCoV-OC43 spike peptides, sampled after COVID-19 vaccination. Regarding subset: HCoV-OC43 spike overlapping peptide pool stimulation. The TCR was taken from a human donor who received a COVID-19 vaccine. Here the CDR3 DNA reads TGTGCCAGCAGCACGGACAGCGGGACTGAAGCTTTCTTT. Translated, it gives CASSTDSGTEAFF.